The sequence of this TCR beta chain was determined in a study of T cell repertoires in cytomegalovirus infection (dated by TCRdb to the late 2010s). Background for the entire study: The peptide stimulations were aimed at well-studied HLA-B-restricted epitopes as well as recently identified HLA-C-restricted CMV epitopes, whose presentation resists viral immunomodulation. Donor HLA type was relevant to the analysis, as public TCR beta signatures indicated carriage of CMV infection together with the matching HLA type.

Sequencing used an Illumina HiSeq 1500. TCRdb handled the public reads itself, with Q25 trimming in fastp and clone calling in MiXCR, and kept productive beta chains. A single entry per CDR3 protein holds the most common genes and DNA from its merged rows. This sample gives some 700,000 distinct CDR3 sequences in total; roughly a third of them show up just once. 15% to 20% of the sample is held by the ten biggest clonotypes. What this sample's treatment or condition label stands for: in vitro stimulation with specific CMV peptide epitopes to enrich CMV-specific T cells. V loses 6 bases, J loses 4 bases, and the germline ends lie 15 bases apart. CDR1 and CDR2 are drawn from the germline V gene: MDHEN, SYDVKM. The CDR3 sequence holds 15 residues, the cysteine and phenylalanine included. Only the CDR3 DNA stays, 45 bases, in frame from base 1. Of note for this clonotype: What this receptor recognizes is not known. No per-base quality is available; no much larger clone lies one base away.

Broad study findings and their caveats: In the ex vivo response, HLA-C-restricted CMV-specific TCR beta clonotypes were dominant, and in two of eight donors the single most frequent clonotype came from this HLA-C-restricted group. Carriers of CMV infection plus the relevant HLA type were discriminated by the cumulative frequency of public TCR beta family members in the study cohort and in an independent roughly 340-donor cohort.

The V and J genes are TRBV28 and TRBJ2-2; D gene: possibly TRBD1, on 6 matching bases. The TCR originated in a human donor in good health (CMV status not recorded). Some clones in this sample may be carry-over from other donors' samples. The specimen comprised cultured PBMCs, sampled from culture after CMV antigen stimulation. In nucleotide form, the sequence is TGTGCCAGCAGGTACAGGGATAGTGGCACCGGGGAGCTGTTTTTT. Protein translation: CASRYRDSGTGELFF.